A selection of T cell receptor beta chains follows, all from one sample in a study of T cells in narcolepsy. Clones were sequenced by immunoSEQ multiplex PCR, and TCRdb holds only the in-frame ones, with some missing. The sample shows some 30,000 clones, roughly 86% of them seen only once. Sequencing input: memory (CD45RA-) CD4+ T cells from blood. The receptors shown here come from a human donor in good health. Each CDR3 is given with its conserved first and last residue. Each record gives: J gene, D gene, clone size, V gene, CDR3 DNA, CDR3 protein. A D gene is named only where the DNA matches it firmly. Expanded clones get a size class; other rows say once, few or many, or leave the size out.

TRBJ2-1 | - | - | TRBV14 | TGTGCCAGCAGCCCATTTCTAACCCTCAATGAGCAGTTCTTC | CASSPFLTLNEQFF
TRBJ2-1 | - | - | TRBV5-1 | TGCGCCAGCAGCCTACTTGGGGGGGCGTCGATCTACAATGAGCAGTTCTTC | CASSLLGGASIYNEQFF
TRBJ1-2 | - | - | TRBV27 | TGTGCCAGCAGTTTATCGGGACCCTCCTATGGCTACACCTTC | CASSLSGPSYGYTF
TRBJ2-3 | - | - | TRBV4-3 | TGCGCCAGCAGCCAAGTTGTGGGAAACACAGATACGCAGTATTTT | CASSQVVGNTDTQYF
TRBJ1-1 | - | - | TRBV6-5 | TGTGCCACCAAGGAGGGGTCGGGGGCTTTCTTT | CATKEGSGAFF
TRBJ2-1 | - | once | TRBV7-2 | TGTGCCAGCAGCCGGTCTAGCGCAGTCAACAATGAGCAGTTCTTC | CASSRSSAVNNEQFF
TRBJ2-2 | TRBD2 | once | TRBV4-2 | TGTGCCAGCAGCCAAGAACTAGCGGGAGGGACCACCGGGGAGCTGTTTTTT | CASSQELAGGTTGELFF
TRBJ2-1 | - | - | TRBV5-4 | TGTGCCAGCAGCTTTGGCGGAACTGGGAATGAGCAGTTCTTC | CASSFGGTGNEQFF
TRBJ2-2 | TRBD1 | - | TRBV19 | TGTGCCAGTAGTATAGGGGGGACAGGGGTCGGGACCGGGGAGCTGTTTTTT | CASSIGGTGVGTGELFF
TRBJ1-2 | - | once | TRBV28 | TGTGCCAGCAGTTTTGGGCCATATGGCTACACCTTC | CASSFGPYGYTF
TRBJ1-1 | - | - | TRBV5-6 | TGTGCCAGCAGCGGGGACATTGTCGGCACTGAAGCTTTCTTT | CASSGDIVGTEAFF
TRBJ2-7 | TRBD1 | - | TRBV9 | TGTGCCAGCAGCGTAGTGGTGCCAGGGGGTTTGGGTGAGCAGTACTTC | CASSVVVPGGLGEQYF
TRBJ2-5 | TRBD1 | - | TRBV9 | TGTGCCAGCAGCGGTACAGGGGGGAATGGTCAAGAGACCCAGTACTTC | CASSGTGGNGQETQYF
TRBJ1-5 | - | - | TRBV6-5 | TGTGCCAGCAGTTACTCCGGGACTGGTGGTGGTCAGCCCCAGCATTTT | CASSYSGTGGGQPQHF
TRBJ2-3 | TRBD2 | - | TRBV4-3 | TGCGCCAGCAGCCAAGATCGGGCCACCTTCGGACTAGCGGGGAGCACAGATACGCAGTATTTT | CASSQDRATFGLAGSTDTQYF
TRBJ2-2 | - | - | TRBV9 | TGTGCCAGCAGCGCGGGCCCTGAACTCCCCACCGGGGAGCTGTTTTTT | CASSAGPELPTGELFF
TRBJ2-7 | TRBD1 | - | TRBV7-2 | TGTGCCAGCAGCCTACAATCCGGGACAGGGGGGACCTACGAGCAGTACTTC | CASSLQSGTGGTYEQYF
TRBJ1-2 | - | once | TRBV5-1 | TGCGCCAGCGGGTCAGCTTCTAACTATGGCTACACCTTC | CASGSASNYGYTF
TRBJ2-7 | TRBD1 | - | TRBV19 | TGTGCCAGTAGTGGAAGCCGGGACAGGGCCTACGAGCAGTACTTC | CASSGSRDRAYEQYF
TRBJ1-2 | - | - | TRBV20-1 | TGCAGTGCTACCGGGGTAGGTGGCTACACCTTC | CSATGVGGYTF
TRBJ2-3 | TRBD2 | - | TRBV28 | TGTGCCAGCAGTCCCATCCTTAGCGGGAGGGGGGCAGATACGCAGTATTTT | CASSPILSGRGADTQYF
TRBJ2-1 | - | - | TRBV7-9 | TGTGCCAGCAGCGCCACCGGTCGGGGCTACAGCCTCAATGAGCAGTTCTTC | CASSATGRGYSLNEQFF
TRBJ2-3 | - | - | TRBV10-3 | TGTGCCTCTCATGAAGGGAGCACAGATACGCAGTATTTT | CASHEGSTDTQYF
TRBJ2-7 | - | - | TRBV5-1 | TGCGCCAGCAGCTTGGGGACAAGGACCTACGAGCAGTACTTC | CASSLGTRTYEQYF
TRBJ2-1 | TRBD2 | - | TRBV6-6 | TGTGCCAGCAGCTGGACTAGCGGGAGTGTATATGAGCAGTTCTTC | CASSWTSGSVYEQFF
TRBJ2-5 | TRBD2 | few | TRBV7-3 | TGTGCCAGCAGCGACCGCGGGAGGGCGGAGGAGACCCAGTACTTC | CASSDRGRAEETQYF
TRBJ2-5 | TRBD2 | once | TRBV6-5 | TGTGCCAGCAGTTACGGGCTAGCGGGAGCAGAGACCCAGCACTTC | CASSYGLAGAETQHF
TRBJ2-7 | - | - | TRBV14 | TGTGCCAGCAGCCAAACCTACGAGCAGTACTTC | CASSQTYEQYF
TRBJ1-2 | - | - | TRBV5-1 | TGCGCCAGCAGCCAGGGGCAGGGGCTTTCCTATGGCTACACCTTC | CASSQGQGLSYGYTF
TRBJ1-1 | TRBD1 | - | TRBV18 | TGTGCCAGCTCACGTACAGGGGGCCAGGACACTGAAGCTTTCTTT | CASSRTGGQDTEAFF
TRBJ1-3 | TRBD1 | - | TRBV14 | TGTGCCAGCAGCCAACTGACAGGGGACAGAAACACCATATATTTT | CASSQLTGDRNTIYF
TRBJ2-7 | TRBD2 | - | TRBV9 | TGTGCCAGCAGCCTTGGGACTAGCGGTATCTACGAGCAGTACTTC | CASSLGTSGIYEQYF
TRBJ2-7 | - | - | TRBV5-5 | TGTGCCAGCAGCTTGGCCGGGGGAAACCTACGCGAGCAGTACTTC | CASSLAGGNLREQYF
TRBJ1-1 | - | - | TRBV4-3 | TGCGCCAGCAGCCTCCCTGGCCAAACGGCTTTCTTT | CASSLPGQTAFF
TRBJ1-2 | TRBD1 | - | TRBV19 | TGTGCCAGTACCCCGCGACAGGGACAAGGCTACACCTTC | CASTPRQGQGYTF
TRBJ2-1 | - | - | TRBV27 | TGTGCCAGCAGTTTAGCAGGCTCCTACAATGAGCAGTTCTTC | CASSLAGSYNEQFF
TRBJ2-2 | - | - | TRBV11-2 | TGTGCCAGCAGCCCCCAGTACACCGGGGAGCTGTTTTTT | CASSPQYTGELFF
TRBJ1-4 | - | - | TRBV7-6 | TGTGCCAGCAGCTTAGCGTCCCGGAGGGAAAAACTGTTTTTT | CASSLASRREKLFF
TRBJ2-1 | - | - | TRBV5-1 | TGCGCCAGCAGCCCCCAACCCCAGATAGGCGGCAATGAGCAGTTCTTC | CASSPQPQIGGNEQFF
TRBJ1-1 | - | - | TRBV19 | TGTGCCAGTAGTACGAGGTATTTGGCCGGACGGTCGAGTGCTGAAGCTTTCTTT | CASSTRYLAGRSSAEAFF
TRBJ1-5 | TRBD1 | - | TRBV19 | TGTGCCAGTAGTCCCGGACAGGGTCCCAATCAGCCCCAGCATTTT | CASSPGQGPNQPQHF
TRBJ1-4 | TRBD1 | few | TRBV19 | TGTGCCACCGGGACAGGGCGTTTGGGTGAAAAACTGTTTTTT | CATGTGRLGEKLFF
TRBJ1-1 | TRBD1 | - | TRBV29-1 | TGCAGCGTAGGGACAGGGGGCGGAATGAACACTGAAGCTTTCTTT | CSVGTGGGMNTEAFF
TRBJ1-1 | - | - | TRBV7-9 | TGTGCCAGCAGTTATACTCGGGGAGTAGGGAGTGACACTGAAGCTTTCTTT | CASSYTRGVGSDTEAFF
TRBJ1-2 | TRBD1 | - | TRBV7-2 | TGTGCCAGCAGCAGTGACAGGGTCGGAGTCAATGGCTACACCTTC | CASSSDRVGVNGYTF
TRBJ2-2 | TRBD2 | few | TRBV4-1 | TGCGCCAGCAGTCACACTAGCGAGGGCGGGGAGCTGTTTTTT | CASSHTSEGGELFF
TRBJ1-1 | - | - | TRBV28 | TGTGCCAGCAGTTTAAACGGGCGTGACTCTTTCTTT | CASSLNGRDSFF
TRBJ1-2 | - | - | TRBV5-1 | TGCGCCAGCAGCCGAGACTCGGCGGGCTATGGCTACACCTTC | CASSRDSAGYGYTF
TRBJ1-1 | - | - | TRBV11-1 | TGTGCCAGCTGGAGTGGGACAAGTCGGGGCACTGAAGCTTTCTTT | CASWSGTSRGTEAFF
TRBJ2-7 | - | once | TRBV6-1 | TGTGCCAGCAGTGAAGCGCTCGGCGGACAGCCCTACGAGCAGTACTTC | CASSEALGGQPYEQYF
TRBJ1-2 | - | - | TRBV29-1 | TGCAGCGTCGCGGTGGCAGGGGATAGCTACACCTTC | CSVAVAGDSYTF
TRBJ1-5 | TRBD1 | - | TRBV19 | TGTGCCAGTAGGGGGACAGGGGTTGGAAATCAGCCCCAGCATTTT | CASRGTGVGNQPQHF
TRBJ2-7 | - | - | TRBV29-1 | TGCAGCGTTTGGGGGGACAGCCGAGACTACGGGCAGTACTTC | CSVWGDSRDYGQYF
TRBJ2-2 | - | - | TRBV4-2 | TGTGCCAGCAGCCAAGATGGGGAGACCGGGGAGCTGTTTTTT | CASSQDGETGELFF
TRBJ2-2 | - | - | TRBV27 | TGTGCCACCTCCAGGTTTGGGGAGCTGTTTTTT | CATSRFGELFF
TRBJ2-7 | TRBD1 | - | TRBV27 | TGTGCCAGCAGTTCCAACATGGGACAGTCCTACGAGCAGTACTTC | CASSSNMGQSYEQYF
TRBJ2-5 | TRBD2 | - | TRBV7-3 | TGTGCCAGCAGCTTACTCGGGCGAGCGGGGATCCAAAAGACCCAGTACTTC | CASSLLGRAGIQKTQYF
TRBJ2-2 | - | - | TRBV9 | TGTGCCAGCAGCCCCGACTACTCCTTCGTGCCCGGGGAGCTGTTTTTT | CASSPDYSFVPGELFF